These T cell receptor beta chains were read from a single sample in a study of CD8 T cells in Susac syndrome. A single record per CDR3 protein comes from TCRdb applying MiXCR to the immunoSEQ multiplex PCR reads. The sample shows 100,000 to 150,000 distinct CDR3 sequences, just under 95% of them seen only once. Sequenced input: CD8+ T cells from PBMCs. The receptors originated from a human donor with Susac syndrome. CDR3s include the opening cysteine and the closing phenylalanine or tryptophan. Each record gives: J gene, D gene, V gene, CDR3 protein, CDR3 DNA. A D gene is named only where the DNA matches it firmly.

J: TRBJ2-3
D: .
V: TRBV7-8
CDR3: CASSLALVLSGRETDTQYF
DNA: TGTGCCAGCAGCTTAGCGTTGGTTTTGTCCGGCAGGGAAACAGATACGCAGTATTTT

J: TRBJ2-2
D: .
V: TRBV6-2/TRBV6-3
CDR3: CASSYVHPTASNTGELFF
DNA: TGTGCCAGCAGTTACGTCCACCCGACAGCTTCGAACACCGGGGAGCTGTTTTTT

J: TRBJ2-2
D: .
V: TRBV20-1
CDR3: CSAILPNTGELFF
DNA: TGCAGTGCTATTCTACCGAACACCGGGGAGCTGTTTTTT

J: TRBJ2-7
D: .
V: TRBV4-1
CDR3: CASSPQTGSYEQYF
DNA: TGCGCCAGCAGCCCCCAGACAGGAAGCTACGAGCAGTACTTC

J: TRBJ2-1
D: .
V: TRBV7-2
CDR3: CASSTLGRAPEQFF
DNA: TGTGCCAGCAGCACCTTGGGGCGGGCTCCGGAGCAGTTCTTC

J: TRBJ2-7
D: .
V: TRBV20-1
CDR3: CSAAPGLEGNYEQYF
DNA: TGCAGTGCAGCCCCAGGGTTAGAAGGGAATTACGAGCAGTACTTC

J: TRBJ2-3
D: .
V: TRBV4-2
CDR3: CASSPRGGGEADTQYF
DNA: TGTGCCAGCAGCCCCCGAGGGGGCGGGGAGGCAGATACGCAGTATTTT

J: TRBJ2-7
D: TRBD2
V: TRBV10-3
CDR3: CATSSGSSYEQYF
DNA: TGTGCCACCTCTAGCGGGAGCTCCTACGAGCAGTACTTC

J: TRBJ1-1
D: TRBD1
V: TRBV29-1
CDR3: CSGRGDTEAFF
DNA: TGCAGCGGCAGGGGGGACACTGAAGCTTTCTTT

J: TRBJ2-1
D: .
V: TRBV24-1
CDR3: CATSEVGGDNEQFF
DNA: TGTGCCACCAGTGAGGTAGGCGGGGACAATGAGCAGTTCTTC